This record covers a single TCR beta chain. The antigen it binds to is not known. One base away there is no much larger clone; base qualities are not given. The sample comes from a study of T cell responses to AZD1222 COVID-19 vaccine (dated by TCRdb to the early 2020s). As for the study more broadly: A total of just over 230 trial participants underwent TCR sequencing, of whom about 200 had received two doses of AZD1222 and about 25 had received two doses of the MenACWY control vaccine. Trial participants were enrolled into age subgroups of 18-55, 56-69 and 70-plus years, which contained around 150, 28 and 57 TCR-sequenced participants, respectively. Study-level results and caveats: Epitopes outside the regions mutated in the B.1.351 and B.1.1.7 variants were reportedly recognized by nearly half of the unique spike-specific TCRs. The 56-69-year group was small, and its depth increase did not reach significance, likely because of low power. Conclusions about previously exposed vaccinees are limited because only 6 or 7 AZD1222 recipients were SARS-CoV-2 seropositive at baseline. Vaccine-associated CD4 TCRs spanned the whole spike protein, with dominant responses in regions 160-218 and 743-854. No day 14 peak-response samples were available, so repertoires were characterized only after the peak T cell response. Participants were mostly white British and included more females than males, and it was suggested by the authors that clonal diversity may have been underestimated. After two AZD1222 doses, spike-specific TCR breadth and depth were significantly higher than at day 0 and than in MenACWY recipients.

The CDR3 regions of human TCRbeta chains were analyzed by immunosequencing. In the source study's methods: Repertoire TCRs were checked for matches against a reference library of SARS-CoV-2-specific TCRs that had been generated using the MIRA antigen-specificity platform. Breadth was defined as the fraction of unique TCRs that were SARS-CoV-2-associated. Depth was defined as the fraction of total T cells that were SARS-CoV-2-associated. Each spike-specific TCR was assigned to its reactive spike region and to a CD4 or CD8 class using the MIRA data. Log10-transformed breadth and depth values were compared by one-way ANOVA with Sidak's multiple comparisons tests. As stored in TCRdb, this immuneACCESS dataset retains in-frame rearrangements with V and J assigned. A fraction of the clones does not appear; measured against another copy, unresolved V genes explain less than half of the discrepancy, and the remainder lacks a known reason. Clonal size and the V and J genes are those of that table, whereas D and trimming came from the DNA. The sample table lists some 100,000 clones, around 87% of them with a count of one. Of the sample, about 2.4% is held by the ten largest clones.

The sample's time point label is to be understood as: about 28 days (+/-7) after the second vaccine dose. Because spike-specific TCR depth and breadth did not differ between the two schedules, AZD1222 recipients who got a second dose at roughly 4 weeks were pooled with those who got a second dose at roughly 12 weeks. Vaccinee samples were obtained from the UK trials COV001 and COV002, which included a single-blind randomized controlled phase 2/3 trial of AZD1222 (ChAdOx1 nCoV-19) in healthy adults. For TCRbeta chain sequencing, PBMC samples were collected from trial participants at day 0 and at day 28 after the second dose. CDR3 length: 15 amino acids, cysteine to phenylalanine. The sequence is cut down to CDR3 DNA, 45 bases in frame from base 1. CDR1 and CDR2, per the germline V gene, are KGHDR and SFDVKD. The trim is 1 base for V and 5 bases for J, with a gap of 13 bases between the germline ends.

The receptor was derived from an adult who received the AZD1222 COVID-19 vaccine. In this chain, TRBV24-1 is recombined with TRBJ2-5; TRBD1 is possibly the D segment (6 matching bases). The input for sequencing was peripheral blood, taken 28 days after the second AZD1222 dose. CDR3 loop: CATSDFIQGRETQYF. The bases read TGTGCCACCAGTGATTTTATACAGGGAAGGGAGACCCAGTACTTC.